One and the same sample provided the 22 T cell receptor beta chains below, sequenced in a study of T cell clonality in common variable immunodeficiency (dated by TCRdb to about 2015). The protocol used for the library was the immunoSEQ multiplex PCR assay. TCRdb carries this immuneACCESS record with in-frame sequences only. Its versions omit some clonotypes, under half of them owing to an unresolved V gene in the studies checked, with the rest unexplained. The sample counts around 30,000 clones, each observed more than once. The ten largest clones represent 3.8% of the sample. Sequenced: peripheral blood mononuclear cells. The receptors originated from a person between 18 and 70 years old in good health.

This clone was seen at least ten times. The missing CDR3 end, 3 residues past where the read stops, is filled in from the germline J gene. The chain carries TRBV3-1 (or the pseudogene TRBV3-2) and TRBJ2-7; tentative D call: TRBD2 (6 bases). The CDR3 loop spans 14 amino acids. V was pared by 2 bases and J by 3 bases, with 11 bases between. The germline CDR1 and CDR2 sequences are LGHDT and YNNKEL (reference sequence). The CDR3 is CASSQRDSVYEQYF. CDR3 DNA, as far as it was read: TGTGCCAGCAGCCAAAGGGACTCAGTCTACGAG.

This clone came up many times. The sequenced fragment ends 3 residues before the CDR3 boundary, so the rest is inferred from the germline J gene. V usage is TRBV5-1 and J usage is TRBJ2-5, with 7 bases identical to TRBD2. The CDR3 is made up of 15 amino acids. Germline V gene lookup returns CDR1 SGHRS and CDR2 YFSETQ. The V segment lost 2 bases and the J segment 4 bases; nucleotides outside the gene matches: 8. The CDR3 spells CASSFYGTGGETQYF. The covered CDR3 bases are TGCGCCAGCAGCTTCTACGGAACGGGGGGAGAGACC.

Ten or more counts support this clone. The observed sequence ends 3 residues before the CDR3 terminus, with the missing tail filled in from the germline J gene. The rearrangement joins TRBV10-3 to TRBJ2-7; perhaps TRBD1 as D (6 bases). CDR1 and CDR2 from the germline V gene are ENHRY and SYGVKD. The V and J ends lost 2 bases and 2 bases respectively, with 13 bases between them. The CDR3 sequence is 15 residues long. This CDR3 reads CAISETSTGTYEQYF. The DNA read from the CDR3 is TGTGCCATCAGTGAGACCTCGACAGGAACCTACGAG.

This clone was observed at least ten times. The CDR3 end is not reached by the read, which stops 3 residues before it; the germline J gene fills it in. This chain joins TRBV30 and TRBJ2-3, with no clear D. The CDR3 runs to 14 residues. V lost 4 bases and J 4 bases, leaving 15 bases between the germline ends. Germline V gene sequence: CDR1 GTSNPN, CDR2 SVGIG (reference sequence). The sequenced CDR3 bases are TGTGCCTGGATGAGGTCTTTCCGTGCAGATACG. Protein sequence: CAWMRSFRADT. The full-length CDR3 reads as CAWMRSFRADTQYF.

Remarks on this clone: The read ends 3 residues shy of where the CDR3 ends; the end is completed using the germline J gene. The rearrangement uses TRBV5-6 and TRBJ2-3; perhaps TRBD2 as D (5 bases). The germline CDR1 and CDR2 sequences are SGHDT and YYEEEE. This CDR3 is 15 amino acids long. CDR3 bases read: TGTGCCAGCAGCCGACGATACGCGGGCAATCAGCCG. Its protein product is CASSRRYAGNQP. The entire CDR3 reads CASSRRYAGNQPQYF.

The sample holds many counts of this clone. The sequenced fragment ends 3 residues before the CDR3 boundary, so the rest is inferred from the germline J gene. The V call is TRBV7-9, the J call TRBJ1-4, with TRBD1 matching over 9 bases. The CDR3 spans 15 residues. The V segment lost 5 bases and the J segment 8 bases; nucleotides outside the gene matches: 9. Germline V CDR1 and CDR2: SEHNR, FQNEAQ (reference sequence). CDR3 bases read: TGTGCCAGCAGCCCCTGGGACAGGGCTGAAGAAAAA. Residues: CASSPWDRAEEK. The full CDR3 is CASSPWDRAEEKLFF.

At least ten counts were recorded for this clone. Read coverage stops 3 residues before the CDR3 terminus; the germline J gene supplies the remainder. The J gene is TRBJ1-4, the V gene TRBV5-1; 7 positions match TRBD1. CDR3 size: 15 residues. Germline trimming cut 3 bases from V and 4 bases from J; bases unmatched to any gene: 6. Germline CDR1 is SGHRS and CDR2 is YFSETQ. CDR3 bases read: TGCGCCAGCAGCTCAGCGGGACAGATTAATGAAAAA. It yields the protein CASSSAGQINEK. The complete CDR3 protein is CASSSAGQINEKLFF.

This clone was seen ten or more times. Sequencing ends 3 residues short of the CDR3 end; the germline J gene provides the rest. The rearrangement uses TRBV19 and TRBJ2-7; perhaps TRBD1 as D (6 bases). The CDR3 length is 14 residues. Germline V gives CDR1 LNHDA, CDR2 SQIVND (reference sequence). V lost 5 bases, J lost 0 bases, and 11 bases lay in between. CDR3 bases read: TGTGCCAGTAGTTTGGGGGCGAGCTCCTACGAG. Amino acids: CASSLGASSYE. The full CDR3 protein is CASSLGASSYEQYF. The variable domain in full, completed from reference TRBV19 and TRBJ2-7, reads DGGITQSPKYLFRKEGQNVTLSCEQNLNHDAMYWYRQDPGQGLRLIYYSQIVNDFQKGDIAEGYSVSREKKESFPLTVTSAQKNPTAFYLCASSLGASSYEQYFGPGTRLTVT.

This clone was counted many times. Mismatch with germline at one junction end may stem from a read error. The CDR3 end is not reached by the read, which stops 3 residues before it; the germline J gene fills it in. The V gene is TRBV7-7, the J gene TRBJ2-1; D is perhaps TRBD1 (6 bases). CDR1 and CDR2 (germline): SSHAT, FNYEAQ (reference sequence). This CDR3 contains 15 residues. CDR3 DNA (partial): TGTGCTAGCAGCTTAGCACAGGGTGTCGGTAGTGAG. Encoded protein: CASSLAQGVGSE. In full, the CDR3 is CASSLAQGVGSEQFF.

At least ten counts were recorded for this clone. The sequence runs out 3 residues before the end of the CDR3; the remainder is reconstructed from the germline J gene. The V call is TRBV5-1, the J call TRBJ2-5; 12 bases match TRBD2. This CDR3 region has 15 residues. The ends lost 6 bases at V and 2 bases at J; junction bases unmatched: 5. Germline V gene lookup returns CDR1 SGHRS and CDR2 YFSETQ. CDR3 residues: CASKLAGGRQETQYF. Incomplete CDR3 DNA: TGCGCCAGCAAACTAGCGGGGGGCAGACAAGAGACC.

This clone occurred many times. CDR3 region: CASSGARLIYGYTF. Incomplete CDR3 DNA: TGTGCCAGTAGTGGTGCCCGTCTAATCTATGGC. The chain recombines TRBV19 with TRBJ1-2; D is unresolved. Read data end 3 residues before the CDR3 end; the end is taken from the germline J gene. Germline V gene lookup returns CDR1 LNHDA and CDR2 SQIVND (reference sequence). This CDR3 has 14 amino acids. V dropped 5 bases and J dropped 4 bases, with 14 bases sitting between them.

This clone showed up just a few times. A read error is possible here, since a much larger clone lies one base away. The read terminates 3 residues ahead of where the CDR3 ends, so the germline J gene completes it. This specimen includes other DNA sequences encoding the same CDR3. V usage is TRBV7-8 and J usage is TRBJ1-1; TRBD1 aligns across 10 bases. This CDR3 contains 18 residues. CDR1 is SGHVS, CDR2 FQNEAQ, per germline. The DNA read from the CDR3 is TGTGCCAGCAGCTTAGTCCGCAGGGACAGGGGATTGAATACCGAA. This translates into CASSLVRRDRGLNTE. The entire CDR3 reads CASSLVRRDRGLNTEAFF.

This clone has a count of ten or more. The missing CDR3 end, 3 residues past where the read stops, is filled in from the germline J gene. The chain recombines TRBV10-3 with TRBJ1-2; 10 positions agree with TRBD1. CDR1 ENHRY and CDR2 SYGVKD come from the germline V gene. The CDR3 extends over 12 amino acids. Partial CDR3 DNA: TGTGCCATCAGCCCGACAGGGGGCCAA. It specifies CAISPTGGQ. The whole CDR3 is CAISPTGGQYTF.

This clone was seen many times. CDR3 in amino acids: CASSPESGGGYTF. The sequenced part of the CDR3 DNA is TGTGCCAGCTCACCCGAGTCAGGGGGCGGC. The J gene is TRBJ1-2, the V gene TRBV18; 8 bases match TRBD1. From the germline J gene comes the end of the CDR3, since the read stops 3 residues before it. CDR3 length equals 13 residues. The germline gives CDR1 KGHSH, CDR2 LQKENI.

This clone has at least ten counts. The read ends 3 residues before the CDR3 terminus; that terminus is restored from the germline J gene. This chain joins TRBV19 and TRBJ1-5, with D possibly TRBD1 on 6 matching bases. Trimming shortened V by 2 bases and J by 6 bases, and 14 bases separated the two germline ends. CDR1 is LNHDA, CDR2 SQIVND, per germline (reference sequence). This CDR3 region has 15 residues. CDR3 region: CASSIRWDITQPQHF. CDR3 DNA, as far as it was read: TGTGCCAGTAGTATAAGGTGGGACATTACTCAGCCC.

This clone was recorded at least ten times. The read halts 3 residues ahead of the CDR3 end, with the missing end drawn from the germline J gene. The V and J genes are TRBV11-2 and TRBJ1-6; D call uncertain. There are 14 residues in the CDR3. The germline CDR1 and CDR2 sequences are SGHAT and FQNNGV. Between the trimmed V and J ends, which lost 1 base and 8 bases, there was a span of 9 bases. The sequenced CDR3 bases are TGTGCCAGCAGCTTAGTCCTAGGCGATTCACCC. Residues: CASSLVLGDSP. Given in full, the CDR3 is CASSLVLGDSPLHF.

This clone was detected many times. Read sequence stops 3 residues before the CDR3 end, and the germline J gene provides the missing end. This sequence joins TRBV14 and TRBJ2-1; D is unresolved. CDR1 and CDR2 from the germline V gene are SGHDN and FVKESK. Trimming stripped 1 base from V and 2 bases from J, with 6 bases between. This CDR3 comprises 14 residues. CDR3 bases read: TGTGCCAGCAGCCAAGTGTCTCCCTACAATGAG. This encodes CASSQVSPYNE. The full CDR3 is CASSQVSPYNEQFF. Full variable domain (rest looked up from reference TRBV14 and TRBJ2-1): EAGVTQFPSHSVIEKGQTVTLRCDPISGHDNLYWYRRVMGKEIKFLLHFVKESKQDESGMPNNRFLAERTGGTYSTLKVQPAELEDSGVYFCASSQVSPYNEQFFGPGTRLTVL.

This clone was seen many times. The CDR3 end lies 3 residues beyond the end of the read and is filled in from the germline J gene. The V and J genes are TRBV5-6 and TRBJ2-1, with 7 bases identical to TRBD2. Germline V CDR1 and CDR2: SGHDT, YYEEEE. The CDR3 length is 13 residues. V lost 4 bases to trimming and J lost 9 bases; unmatched junction nucleotides: 7. CDR3 DNA (partial): TGTGCCAGCAGCGGTACCAGGGAGGGTGAG. Residues: CASSGTREGE. In full, the CDR3 reads CASSGTREGEQFF.

This clone was observed many times. The read terminates 3 residues before the CDR3 end, so the remaining end is supplied by the germline J gene. The rearrangement links TRBV20-1 to TRBJ2-1; 10 positions match TRBD2. This CDR3 has 17 residues. Looked up from germline, CDR1 is DFQATT and CDR2 is SNEGSKA (reference sequence). Unmatched junction bases numbered 15, after V lost 5 bases and J lost 5 bases. CDR3 region: CSAHSLILAGTHNEQFF. The part of the CDR3 DNA that was read is TGCAGTGCTCACTCACTCATACTAGCGGGGACCCACAATGAG.

In its sample, this clone was seen a few times. Coverage ceases 3 residues before the CDR3 finishes, and the germline J gene fills in the end. The J gene is TRBJ2-2, the V gene TRBV19; 7 bases match TRBD1. This CDR3 spans 15 amino acids. Germline V gene sequence: CDR1 LNHDA, CDR2 SQIVND (reference sequence). The CDR3 bases that were read are TGTGCCAGTAGTGATCCGGGACAGTTTAATGAAAAG. It codes for CASSDPGQFNEK. The complete CDR3 protein is CASSDPGQFNEKLFF.

Remarks on this clone: The read terminates 3 residues ahead of where the CDR3 ends, so the germline J gene completes it. The V call is TRBV2, the J call TRBJ1-2; D gene ambiguous. From germline, CDR1 is SNHLY and CDR2 FYNNEI. This CDR3 region has 13 residues. The sequenced part of the CDR3 DNA is TGTGCCAGCATGCGGGAACATAAGGAGACC. Residues: CASMREHKET. The full CDR3 protein reads CASMREHKETYTF.

At least ten counts were recorded for this clone. The observed sequence ends 3 residues before the CDR3 terminus, with the missing tail filled in from the germline J gene. The chain has TRBV20-1 and TRBJ2-5, with 10 bases fitting TRBD2. Trimming took 0 bases from V and 5 from J; bases not matched to a gene: 6. CDR1 and CDR2 from the germline V gene are DFQATT and SNEGSKA (reference sequence). This CDR3 has 15 residues. Incomplete CDR3 DNA: TGCAGTGCTAGAGAGGGTACTAGCGGGGCCGAGACC. Its translation: CSAREGTSGAET. The whole CDR3 region reads CSAREGTSGAETQYF.